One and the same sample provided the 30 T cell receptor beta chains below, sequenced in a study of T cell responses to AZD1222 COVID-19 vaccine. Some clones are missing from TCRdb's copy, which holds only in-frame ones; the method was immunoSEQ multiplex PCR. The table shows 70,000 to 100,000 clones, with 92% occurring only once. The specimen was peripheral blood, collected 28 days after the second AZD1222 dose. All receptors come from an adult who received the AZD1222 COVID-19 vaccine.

The CDR3 DNA is TGTGCCAGCAGCTTAGATACAGCCGCCAAGGCGGGAGATACGCAGTATTTT. Amino acid sequence: CASSLDTAAKAGDTQYF. The V and J genes are TRBV7-9 and TRBJ2-3; tentatively, D is TRBD2 (5 bases). CDR1 and CDR2 from the germline V gene are SEHNR and FQNEAQ (reference sequence). Trimming removed 1 base from V and 5 bases from J, with 19 bases in between. The CDR3 sequence is 17 residues long.

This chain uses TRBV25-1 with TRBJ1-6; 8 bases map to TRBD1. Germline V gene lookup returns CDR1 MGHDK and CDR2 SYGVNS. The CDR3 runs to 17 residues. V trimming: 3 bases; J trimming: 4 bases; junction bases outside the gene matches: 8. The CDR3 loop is CASSERLGDRYNSPLHF. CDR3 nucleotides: TGTGCCAGCAGTGAGAGGTTGGGGGACAGGTATAATTCACCCCTCCACTTT.

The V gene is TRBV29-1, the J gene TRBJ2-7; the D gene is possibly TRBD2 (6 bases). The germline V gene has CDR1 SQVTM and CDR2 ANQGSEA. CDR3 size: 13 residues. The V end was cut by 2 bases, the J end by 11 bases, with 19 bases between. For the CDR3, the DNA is TGCAGCGTTGAAAATCCCGGGAGCCGCCACAAGTACTTC. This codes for CSVENPGSRHKYF.

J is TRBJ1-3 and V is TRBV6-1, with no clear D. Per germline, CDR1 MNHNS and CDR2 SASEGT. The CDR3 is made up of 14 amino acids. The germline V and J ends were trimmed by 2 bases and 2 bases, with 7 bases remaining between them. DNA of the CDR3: TGTGCCAGCAGTGAAAGCCTCCCTGGAAACACCATATATTTT. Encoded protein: CASSESLPGNTIYF.

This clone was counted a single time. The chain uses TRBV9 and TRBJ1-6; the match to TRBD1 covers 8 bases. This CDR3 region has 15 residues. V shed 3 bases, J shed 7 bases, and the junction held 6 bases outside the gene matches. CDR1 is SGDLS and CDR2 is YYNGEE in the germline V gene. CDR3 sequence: CASSGHRGNNSPLHF. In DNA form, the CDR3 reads TGTGCCAGCAGCGGACACAGGGGGAACAATTCACCCCTCCACTTT.

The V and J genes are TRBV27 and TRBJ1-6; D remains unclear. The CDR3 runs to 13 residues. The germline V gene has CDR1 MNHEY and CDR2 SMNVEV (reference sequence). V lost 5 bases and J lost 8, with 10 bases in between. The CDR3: CASSARWYSPLHF. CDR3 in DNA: TGTGCCAGCAGTGCTCGGTGGTATTCACCCCTCCACTTT.

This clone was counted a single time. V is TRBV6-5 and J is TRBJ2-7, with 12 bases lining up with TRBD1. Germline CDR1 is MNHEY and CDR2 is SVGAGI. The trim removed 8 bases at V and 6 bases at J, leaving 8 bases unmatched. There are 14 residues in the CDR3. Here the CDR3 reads CASLPGTGGFEQYF. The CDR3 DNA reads TGTGCCAGCCTTCCCGGGACAGGGGGCTTCGAGCAGTACTTC.

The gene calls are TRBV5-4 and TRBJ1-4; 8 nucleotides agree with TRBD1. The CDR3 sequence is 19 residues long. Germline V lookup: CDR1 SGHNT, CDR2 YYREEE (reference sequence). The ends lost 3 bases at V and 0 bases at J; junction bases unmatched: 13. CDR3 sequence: CASSSRQGAVPATNEKLFF. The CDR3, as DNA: TGTGCCAGCAGCTCCCGGCAGGGGGCTGTGCCCGCAACTAATGAAAAACTGTTTTTT. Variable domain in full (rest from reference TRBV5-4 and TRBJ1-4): ETGVTQSPTHLIKTRGQQVTLRCSSQSGHNTVSWYQQALGQGPQFIFQYYREEENGRGNFPPRFSGLQFPNYSSELNVNALELDDSALYLCASSSRQGAVPATNEKLFFGSGTQLSVL.

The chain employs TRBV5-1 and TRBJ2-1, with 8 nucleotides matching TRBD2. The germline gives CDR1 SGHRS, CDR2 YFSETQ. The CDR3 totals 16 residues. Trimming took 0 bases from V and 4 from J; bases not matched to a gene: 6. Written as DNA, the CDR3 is TGCGCCAGCAGCTTGGGAGCGGGGGCCTCATACAATGAGCAGTTCTTC. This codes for CASSLGAGASYNEQFF.

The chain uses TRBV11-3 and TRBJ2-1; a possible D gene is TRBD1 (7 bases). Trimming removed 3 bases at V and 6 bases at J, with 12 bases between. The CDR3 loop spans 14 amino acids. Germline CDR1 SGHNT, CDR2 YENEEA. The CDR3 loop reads CASSLQGGSNEQFF. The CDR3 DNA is TGTGCCAGCAGCTTGCAGGGGGGTAGCAATGAGCAGTTCTTC. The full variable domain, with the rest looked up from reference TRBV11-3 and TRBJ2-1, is EAGVVQSPRYKIIEKKQPVAFWCNPISGHNTLYWYLQNLGQGPELLIRYENEEAVDDSQLPKDRFSAERLKGVDSTLKIQPAELGDSAVYLCASSLQGGSNEQFFGPGTRLTVL.

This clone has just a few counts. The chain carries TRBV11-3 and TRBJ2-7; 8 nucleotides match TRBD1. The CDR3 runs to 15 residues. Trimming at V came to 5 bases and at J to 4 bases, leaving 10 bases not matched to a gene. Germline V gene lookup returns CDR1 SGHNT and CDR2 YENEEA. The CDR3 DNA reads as TGTGCCAGCAGCCCGGGACAGGAGAAATTTTACGAGCAGTACTTC. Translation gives CASSPGQEKFYEQYF. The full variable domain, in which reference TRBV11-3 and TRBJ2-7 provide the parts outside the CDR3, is EAGVVQSPRYKIIEKKQPVAFWCNPISGHNTLYWYLQNLGQGPELLIRYENEEAVDDSQLPKDRFSAERLKGVDSTLKIQPAELGDSAVYLCASSPGQEKFYEQYFGPGTRLTVT.

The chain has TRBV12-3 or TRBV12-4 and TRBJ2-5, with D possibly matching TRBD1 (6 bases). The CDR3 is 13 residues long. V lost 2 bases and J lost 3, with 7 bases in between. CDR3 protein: CASSLRTEETQYF. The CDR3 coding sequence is TGTGCCAGCAGTTTAAGGACAGAAGAGACCCAGTACTTC.

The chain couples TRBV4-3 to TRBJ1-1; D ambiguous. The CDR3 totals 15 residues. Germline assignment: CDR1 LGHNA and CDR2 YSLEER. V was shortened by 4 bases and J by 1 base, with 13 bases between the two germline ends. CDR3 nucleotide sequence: TGCGCCAGCAGCCTGAGCGGCCCGAGGAACACTGAAGCTTTCTTT. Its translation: CASSLSGPRNTEAFF.

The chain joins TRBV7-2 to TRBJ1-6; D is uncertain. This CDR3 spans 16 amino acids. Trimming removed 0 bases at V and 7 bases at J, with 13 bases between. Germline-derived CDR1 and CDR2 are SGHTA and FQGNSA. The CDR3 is CASSLAQSVRNSPLHF. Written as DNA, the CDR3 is TGTGCCAGCAGCTTAGCTCAGTCAGTCAGGAATTCACCCCTCCACTTT.

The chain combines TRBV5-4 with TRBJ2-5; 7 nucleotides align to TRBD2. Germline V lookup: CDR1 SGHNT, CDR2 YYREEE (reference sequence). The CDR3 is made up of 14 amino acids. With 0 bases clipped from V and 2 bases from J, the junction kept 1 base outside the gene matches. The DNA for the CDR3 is TGTGCCAGCAGCTTGGTCGGGGGGCAAGAGACCCAGTACTTC. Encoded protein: CASSLVGGQETQYF.

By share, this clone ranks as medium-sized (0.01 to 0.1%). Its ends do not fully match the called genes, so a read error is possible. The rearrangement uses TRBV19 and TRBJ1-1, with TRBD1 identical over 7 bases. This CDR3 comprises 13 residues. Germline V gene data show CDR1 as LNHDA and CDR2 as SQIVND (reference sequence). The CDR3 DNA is TGTGCCAGTAGAACCGGGACAGCCACTCAAGCTTTCTTT. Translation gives CASRTGTATQAFF.

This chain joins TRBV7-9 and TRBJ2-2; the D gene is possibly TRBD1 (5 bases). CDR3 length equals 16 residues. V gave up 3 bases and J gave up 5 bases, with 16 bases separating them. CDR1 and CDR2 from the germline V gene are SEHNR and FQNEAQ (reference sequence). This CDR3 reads CASSFGQGFSTGELFF. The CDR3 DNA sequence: TGTGCCAGCAGCTTCGGGCAGGGATTTTCAACCGGGGAGCTGTTTTTT.

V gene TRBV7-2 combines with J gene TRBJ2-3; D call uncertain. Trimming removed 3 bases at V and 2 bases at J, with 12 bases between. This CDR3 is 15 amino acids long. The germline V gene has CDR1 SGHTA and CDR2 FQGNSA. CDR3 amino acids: CASSFDQTYTDTQYF. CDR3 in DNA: TGTGCCAGCAGCTTCGACCAGACATACACAGATACGCAGTATTTT.

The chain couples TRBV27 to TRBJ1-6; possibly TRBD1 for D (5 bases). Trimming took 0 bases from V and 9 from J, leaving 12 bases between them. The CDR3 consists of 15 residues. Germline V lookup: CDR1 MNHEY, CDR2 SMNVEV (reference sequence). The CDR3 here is CASSLSGTSGSPLHF. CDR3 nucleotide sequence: TGTGCCAGCAGTTTATCGGGGACCTCAGGTTCACCCCTCCACTTT.

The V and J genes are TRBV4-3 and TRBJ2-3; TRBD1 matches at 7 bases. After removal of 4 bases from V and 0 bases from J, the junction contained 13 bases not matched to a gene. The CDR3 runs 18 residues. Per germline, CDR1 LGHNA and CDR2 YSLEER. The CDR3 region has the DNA TGCGCCAGCAGCCTCAGACCCCCCGGGACAGCTAGCACAGATACGCAGTATTTT. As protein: CASSLRPPGTASTDTQYF.

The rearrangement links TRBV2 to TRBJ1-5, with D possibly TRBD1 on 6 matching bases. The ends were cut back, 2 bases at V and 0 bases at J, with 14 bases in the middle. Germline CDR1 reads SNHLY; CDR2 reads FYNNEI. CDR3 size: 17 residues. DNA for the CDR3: TGTGCCAGCAGTGAAATAGGGACACAATATAGCAATCAGCCCCAGCATTTT. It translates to CASSEIGTQYSNQPQHF. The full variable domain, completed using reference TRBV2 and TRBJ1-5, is EPEVTQTPSHQVTQMGQEVILRCVPISNHLYFYWYRQILGQKVEFLVSFYNNEISEKSEIFDDQFSVERPDGSNFTLKIRSTKLEDSAMYFCASSEIGTQYSNQPQHFGDGTRLSIL.

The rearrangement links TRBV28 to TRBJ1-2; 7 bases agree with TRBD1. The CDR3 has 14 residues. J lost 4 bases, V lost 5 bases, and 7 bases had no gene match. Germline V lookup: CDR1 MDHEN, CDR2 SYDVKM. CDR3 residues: CASSRRGAPYGYTF. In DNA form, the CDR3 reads TGTGCCAGCAGTCGCAGGGGGGCCCCCTATGGCTACACCTTC.

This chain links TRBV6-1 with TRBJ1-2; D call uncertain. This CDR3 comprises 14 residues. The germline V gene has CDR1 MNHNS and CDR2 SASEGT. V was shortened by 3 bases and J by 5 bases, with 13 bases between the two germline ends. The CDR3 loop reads CASSEDKTLYGYTF. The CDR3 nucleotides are TGTGCCAGCAGTGAGGATAAGACCCTATATGGCTACACCTTC.

The CDR3 DNA reads TGTGCCAGCAGCCAAAATTCACCCCTCCACTTT. It specifies CASSQNSPLHF. The chain joins TRBV3-1 (or the pseudogene TRBV3-2) to TRBJ1-6; D gene uncertain. This CDR3 contains 11 residues. CDR1 LGHDT and CDR2 YNNKEL come from the germline V gene (reference sequence). V was clipped by 2 bases and J by 7 bases, with 0 bases between them.

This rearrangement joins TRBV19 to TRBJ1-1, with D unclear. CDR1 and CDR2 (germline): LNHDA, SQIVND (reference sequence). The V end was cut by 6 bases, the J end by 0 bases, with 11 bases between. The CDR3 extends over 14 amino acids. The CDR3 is CASSQDIMNTEAFF. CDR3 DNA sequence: TGTGCCAGTAGCCAAGACATCATGAACACTGAAGCTTTCTTT.

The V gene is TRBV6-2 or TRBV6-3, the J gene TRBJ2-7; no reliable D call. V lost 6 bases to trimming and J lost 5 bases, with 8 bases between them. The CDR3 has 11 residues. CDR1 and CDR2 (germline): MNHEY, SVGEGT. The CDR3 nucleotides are TGTGCCAGCAGCCATAGTAACGAGCAGTACTTC. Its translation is CASSHSNEQYF.

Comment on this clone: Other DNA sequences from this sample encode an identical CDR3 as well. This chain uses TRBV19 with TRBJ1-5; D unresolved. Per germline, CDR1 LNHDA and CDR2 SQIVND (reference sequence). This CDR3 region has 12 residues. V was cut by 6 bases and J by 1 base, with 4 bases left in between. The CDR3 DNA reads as TGTGCCAGTAGCTTCAGCAATCAGCCCCAGCATTTT. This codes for CASSFSNQPQHF.

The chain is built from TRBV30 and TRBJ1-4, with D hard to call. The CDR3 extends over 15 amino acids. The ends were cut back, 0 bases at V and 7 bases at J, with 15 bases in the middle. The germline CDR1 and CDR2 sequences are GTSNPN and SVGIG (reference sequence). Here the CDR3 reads CAWSVDWGFGEKLFF. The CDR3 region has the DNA TGTGCCTGGAGTGTAGATTGGGGATTTGGTGAAAAACTGTTTTTT.

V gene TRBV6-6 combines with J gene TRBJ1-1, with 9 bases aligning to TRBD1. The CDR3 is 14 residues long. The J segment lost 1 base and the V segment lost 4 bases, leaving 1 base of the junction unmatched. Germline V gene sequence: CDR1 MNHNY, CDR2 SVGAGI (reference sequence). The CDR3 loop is CASSWGQGNTEAFF. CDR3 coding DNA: TGTGCCAGCAGTTGGGGACAGGGGAACACTGAAGCTTTCTTT.

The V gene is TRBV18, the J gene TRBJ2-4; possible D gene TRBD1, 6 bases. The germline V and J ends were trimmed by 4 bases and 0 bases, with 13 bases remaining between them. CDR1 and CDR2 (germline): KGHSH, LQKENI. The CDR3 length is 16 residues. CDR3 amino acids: CASSLQGYLAKNIQYF. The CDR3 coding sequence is TGTGCCAGCTCACTCCAGGGGTATCTAGCCAAAAACATTCAGTACTTC.